These 9 T cell receptor beta chains originate from one sample sequenced in a study of response to subunit inactivated influenza vaccine. TCRdb used MiXCR to reprocess the RT-PCR reads, holding one entry per CDR3 protein. The sample has 300,000 to 350,000 distinct CDR3 sequences; 22% are singletons. The sequenced sample was PBMCs from blood, obtained approximately 22 months after vaccination. The receptor set was obtained from a man between 50 and 75 years old who received an inactivated influenza vaccine.

There are a few counts of this clonotype. CDR3 coding DNA: TGTGCCAGTAGTATGCCTTTAGGCAGGGGCAAAGGAGAAGCTTTCTTT. This translates into CASSMPLGRGKGEAFF. This sequence joins TRBV19 and TRBJ1-1; possible D gene TRBD1, 6 bases. From germline, CDR1 is LNHDA and CDR2 SQIVND (reference sequence). The CDR3 is 16 residues long. V was cut by 3 bases and J by 8 bases, with 22 bases left in between. Drawing the rest from reference TRBV19 and TRBJ1-1, the complete variable domain is DGGITQSPKYLFRKEGQNVTLSCEQNLNHDAMYWYRQDPGQGLRLIYYSQIVNDFQKGDIAEGYSVSREKKESFPLTVTSAQKNPTAFYLCASSMPLGRGKGEAFFGQGTRLTVV.

The genes are TRBV11-2 and TRBJ1-6; no firm D call. CDR3 size: 14 residues. V was clipped by 2 bases and J by 8 bases, with 10 bases between them. Germline loops: CDR1 SGHAT, CDR2 FQNNGV. CDR3 loop: CASSLWNGDSPLHF. The CDR3, as DNA: TGTGCCAGCAGCTTATGGAACGGGGATTCACCCCTCCACTTT.

The V call is TRBV5-1, the J call TRBJ2-5; D ambiguous. V was cut by 1 base and J by 2 bases, with 9 bases left in between. CDR1 and CDR2 from the germline V gene are SGHRS and YFSETQ. The CDR3 spans 14 residues. The CDR3 DNA reads TGCGCCAGCAGCTTGTTATTACAGCAAGAGACCCAGTACTTC. As protein: CASSLLLQQETQYF.

This clonotype appeared many times. This chain uses TRBV5-5 with TRBJ1-1, with no clear D. The CDR3 spans 16 residues. The V end was cut by 0 bases, the J end by 0 bases, with 12 bases between. Looked up from germline, CDR1 is SGHKS and CDR2 is YYEKEE (reference sequence). The CDR3 is CASSLEVIRMNTEAFF. The CDR3 nucleotides read TGTGCCAGCAGCTTGGAAGTGATTCGGATGAACACTGAAGCTTTCTTT.

This clonotype was picked up a small number of times. The chain has TRBV7-9 and TRBJ1-2; tentatively, D is TRBD1 (5 bases). The V end was cut by 8 bases, the J end by 3 bases, with 7 bases between. The V gene's germline CDR1 is SEHNR and CDR2 FQNEAQ (reference sequence). The CDR3 has 11 amino acids. CDR3 nucleotides: TGTGCCAGCCTGACAGACTATGGCTACACCTTC. This sequence encodes CASLTDYGYTF. The full variable domain, with the rest looked up from reference TRBV7-9 and TRBJ1-2, is DTGVSQNPRHKITKRGQNVTFRCDPISEHNRLYWYRQTLGQGPEFLTYFQNEAQLEKSRLLSDRFSAERPKGSFSTLEIQRTEQGDSAMYLCASLTDYGYTFGSGTRLTVV.

CDR3 amino acids: CSASGRATQPQHF. The CDR3 coding sequence is TGCAGTGCGTCGGGCAGGGCGACTCAGCCCCAGCATTTT. V and J are TRBV20-1 and TRBJ1-5, with D perhaps TRBD1 (5 bases). CDR3 length: 13 residues. Per the germline V gene, CDR1 is DFQATT and CDR2 is SNEGSKA (reference sequence). Trimming took 6 bases from V and 6 from J, leaving 15 bases between them.

This chain connects TRBV14 to TRBJ1-2; a weak D match, TRBD1 (6 bases). V gave up 1 base and J gave up 2 bases, with 11 bases separating them. This CDR3 has 15 residues. Germline CDR1 is SGHDN and CDR2 is FVKESK. This CDR3 is CASSQGAGTNYGYTF. The CDR3 DNA sequence: TGTGCCAGCAGCCAAGGGGCAGGGACAAACTATGGCTACACCTTC.

V is TRBV7-2 and J is TRBJ2-1; D gene ambiguous. The CDR3 has 13 amino acids. The V gene's germline CDR1 is SGHTA and CDR2 FQGNSA. The V gene lost 9 bases and the J gene lost 0 bases, with 9 bases spanning the gap. CDR3: CASGIGSYNEQFF. DNA of the CDR3: TGTGCCAGTGGGATCGGCTCCTACAATGAGCAGTTCTTC.

This sequence joins TRBV7-9 and TRBJ1-1, with D possibly being TRBD1 (6 bases). There are 14 residues in the CDR3. Germline V gene lookup returns CDR1 SEHNR and CDR2 FQNEAQ (reference sequence). V lost 6 bases, J lost 2 bases, and 13 bases lay in between. In DNA, the CDR3 is TGTGCCAGCAGGAGAGGGGGTGCAAACACTGAAGCTTTCTTT. This gives the protein CASRRGGANTEAFF.